These 16 T cell receptor beta chains originate from one sample sequenced in a study of blood T cells in healthy people across ages. Next came a second PCR, run for 7 to 11 cycles, which used a sample-barcoded 5' primer along with a J-beta primer mix. From the 5' RACE reads, TCRdb called clonotypes with MiXCR, one entry per CDR3 protein. The sample carries 650,000 to 700,000 distinct CDR3 sequences, 32% recorded once. The sequenced sample consisted of blood. Receptors were obtained from a woman aged 80 or over in good health.

The V and J genes are TRBV6-5 and TRBJ1-1, with 8 positions matching TRBD1. The germline V gene has CDR1 MNHEY and CDR2 SVGAGI. Unmatched junction bases numbered 13, after V lost 2 bases and J lost 11 bases. The length of the CDR3 is 15 residues. The CDR3 loop is CASSYRLDRGTAAFF. CDR3 in DNA: TGTGCCAGCAGTTACCGACTCGACAGGGGAACGGCGGCTTTCTTT.

Worth noting for this clonotype: A clone one base away is much larger, so this may be a read error. The rearrangement uses TRBV6-2 or TRBV6-3 and TRBJ2-7; D may be TRBD1 or TRBD2 (6 bases each). Germline V gene sequence: CDR1 MNHEY, CDR2 SVGEGT. V lost 6 bases and J 4 bases, leaving 16 bases between the germline ends. The CDR3 has 14 amino acids. CDR3 amino acids: CASRTEGGRYEQYF. The DNA of the CDR3 is TGTGCCAGCAGGACGGAGGGGGGCAGATACGAGCAGTACTTC.

There are a few counts of this clonotype. The genes are TRBV2 and TRBJ2-3; 9 nucleotides line up with TRBD2. Per the germline V gene, CDR1 is SNHLY and CDR2 is FYNNEI. The CDR3 is 15 residues long. With 2 bases clipped from V and 3 bases from J, the junction kept 3 bases outside the gene matches. The CDR3 sequence: CASSELAGTTDTQYF. Here the CDR3 DNA reads TGTGCCAGCAGTGAACTAGCGGGAACGACAGATACGCAGTATTTT.

This clonotype was detected only a few times. The CDR3 region is CASSLQGLAGDVDTQYF. Here the CDR3 DNA reads TGTGCCAGCAGTTTACAGGGACTAGCGGGGGATGTAGATACGCAGTATTTT. The rearrangement uses TRBV28 and TRBJ2-3; TRBD2 aligns across 14 bases. The CDR3 contains 17 residues. V lost 2 bases, J lost 5 bases, and 6 bases stayed unmatched. The germline V gene encodes CDR1 MDHEN and CDR2 SYDVKM. The full variable domain, in which reference TRBV28 and TRBJ2-3 provide the parts outside the CDR3, is DVKVTQSSRYLVKRTGEKVFLECVQDMDHENMFWYRQDPGLGLRLIYFSYDVKMKEKGDIPEGYSVSREKKERFSLILESASTNQTSMYLCASSLQGLAGDVDTQYFGPGTRLTVL.

This clonotype came up many times. The chain has TRBV15 and TRBJ2-3; 11 bases map to TRBD2. Germline values: CDR1 LNHNV, CDR2 YYDKDF (reference sequence). J lost 4 bases, V lost 2 bases, and 8 bases had no gene match. The CDR3 sequence is 17 residues long. In DNA form, the CDR3 reads TGTGCCACCAGCAGATCCATACTAGCGGGGGTCCCAGATACGCAGTATTTT. This codes for CATSRSILAGVPDTQYF.

The chain uses TRBV7-3 and TRBJ1-1; the D is unclear. This CDR3 comprises 15 residues. Trimming shortened V by 4 bases and J by 3 bases, and 15 bases separated the two germline ends. The V gene's germline CDR1 is SGHTA and CDR2 FQGTGA. DNA of the CDR3: TGTGCCAGCAGCTCCTCGGTGGGAGGGTACACTGAAGCTTTCTTT. It is translated as CASSSSVGGYTEAFF.

This clonotype showed up many times. J is TRBJ2-5 and V is TRBV30; 7 bases are shared with TRBD1. V was clipped by 3 bases and J by 2 bases; unmatched bases: 3. This CDR3 is 13 amino acids long. Germline loops: CDR1 GTSNPN, CDR2 SVGIG (reference sequence). The CDR3: CAWSGTAQETQYF. CDR3 in DNA: TGTGCCTGGAGCGGGACAGCTCAAGAGACCCAGTACTTC.

Many counts were recorded for this clonotype. The chain has TRBV6-1 and TRBJ2-7; 7 bases map to TRBD1. Per the germline V gene, CDR1 is MNHNS and CDR2 is SASEGT. The CDR3 is 13 amino acids. Trimming cost V 6 bases and J 2 bases; bases outside gene matches: 4. CDR3 coding DNA: TGTGCCAGCAGCTTCGACAGGGCCTACGAGCAGTACTTC. It yields the protein CASSFDRAYEQYF.

Points on this clonotype: A much larger clone lies one base from this, so it may be a read error. The CDR3 sequence: CASSRRGEREQYF. Written as DNA, the CDR3 is TGTGCCAGCAGTCGACGGGGGGAACGCGAGCAGTACTTC. V is TRBV28 and J is TRBJ2-4, with TRBD2 matching over 7 bases. The DNA end is more similar to TRBJ2-7, so the J call may be wrong. The germline CDR1 and CDR2 sequences are MDHEN and SYDVKM. The CDR3 spans 13 residues.

This clonotype has only one observation. V and J are TRBV6-6 and TRBJ1-2; D possibly corresponds to TRBD1 (5 bases). V lost 6 bases to trimming and J lost 3 bases, with 17 bases between them. CDR3 length: 15 residues. Germline assignment: CDR1 MNHNY and CDR2 SVGAGI (reference sequence). CDR3 region: CASSKPSGTHYGYTF. The CDR3, as DNA: TGTGCCAGCAGCAAACCCTCCGGGACGCACTATGGCTACACCTTC.

This clonotype was observed a handful of times. This clone may be a read error of a much larger clone one base away. J is TRBJ2-3 and V is TRBV7-8; the D gene is possibly TRBD1 (5 bases). CDR1 is SGHVS, CDR2 FQNEAQ, per germline. This CDR3 spans 16 amino acids. V was pared by 3 bases and J by 0 bases, with 13 bases between. The CDR3 reads CASSFRAGLSTDTQYF. CDR3 nucleotide sequence: TGTGCCAGCAGCTTTAGGGCAGGGTTAAGCACAGATACGCAGTATTTT.

About this clonotype: One end of the junction is discordant with germline, which a read error may explain. V and J are TRBV2 and TRBJ1-5; D is uncertain. This CDR3 spans 11 amino acids. Per germline, CDR1 SNHLY and CDR2 FYNNEI. The CDR3 sequence is CTSRIQRIQHF. Here the CDR3 DNA reads TGTACCAGCAGAATACAGAGAATCCAGCATTTT.

This clonotype showed up many times. The gene calls are TRBV7-3 and TRBJ2-3; 12 positions match TRBD2. CDR1 SGHTA and CDR2 FQGTGA come from the germline V gene. The length of the CDR3 is 16 residues. Trimming at V came to 2 bases and at J to 5 bases, leaving 5 bases not matched to a gene. The CDR3 sequence: CASSLLAGGLGDTQYF. Written as DNA, the CDR3 is TGTGCCAGCAGCTTACTAGCGGGGGGGCTCGGAGATACGCAGTATTTT. Full variable domain (remainder filled in from reference TRBV7-3 and TRBJ2-3): GAGVSQTPSNKVTEKGKYVELRCDPISGHTALYWYRQSLGQGPEFLIYFQGTGAADDSGLPNDRFFAVRPEGSVSTLKIQRTERGDSAVYLCASSLLAGGLGDTQYFGPGTRLTVL.

In this sample, this clonotype turned up many times. This chain joins TRBV18 and TRBJ2-7, with D possibly matching TRBD2 (7 bases). Trimming shortened V by 2 bases and J by 5 bases, and 13 bases separated the two germline ends. The germline gives CDR1 KGHSH, CDR2 LQKENI. The CDR3 consists of 14 residues. The DNA of the CDR3 is TGTGCCAGCTCACCATCGGGGGGCCAAGACGAGCAGTACTTC. This encodes CASSPSGGQDEQYF.

This clonotype showed up many times. CDR3 sequence reads: CASSPRDGYYGYTF. CDR3 DNA: TGTGCCAGCAGCCCTCGGGACGGATACTATGGCTACACCTTC. J is TRBJ1-2 and V is TRBV9; weak D call: TRBD1 (5 bases). V shed 4 bases and J shed 3 bases, with 13 bases lying between them. Per the germline V gene, CDR1 is SGDLS and CDR2 is YYNGEE. This CDR3 region has 14 residues.

This clonotype showed up many times. J is TRBJ2-5 and V is TRBV27; maybe TRBD1 (6 bases). Germline V gene lookup returns CDR1 MNHEY and CDR2 SMNVEV (reference sequence). Trimming removed 6 bases at V and 3 bases at J, with 14 bases between. This CDR3 contains 14 residues. DNA of the CDR3: TGTGCCAGCAGGACATGGGGGCCTAAAGAGACCCAGTACTTC. Its protein product is CASRTWGPKETQYF.